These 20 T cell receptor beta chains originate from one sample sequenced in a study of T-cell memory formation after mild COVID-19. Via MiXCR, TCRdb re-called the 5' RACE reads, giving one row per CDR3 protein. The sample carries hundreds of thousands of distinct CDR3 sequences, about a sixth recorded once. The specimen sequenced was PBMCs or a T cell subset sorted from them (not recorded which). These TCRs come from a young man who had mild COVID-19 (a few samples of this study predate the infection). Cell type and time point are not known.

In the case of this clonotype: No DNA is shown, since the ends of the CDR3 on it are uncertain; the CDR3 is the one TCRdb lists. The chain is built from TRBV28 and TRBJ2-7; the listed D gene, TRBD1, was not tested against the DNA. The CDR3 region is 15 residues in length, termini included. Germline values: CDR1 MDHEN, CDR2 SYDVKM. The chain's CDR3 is CASSSSGQGANEQYV.

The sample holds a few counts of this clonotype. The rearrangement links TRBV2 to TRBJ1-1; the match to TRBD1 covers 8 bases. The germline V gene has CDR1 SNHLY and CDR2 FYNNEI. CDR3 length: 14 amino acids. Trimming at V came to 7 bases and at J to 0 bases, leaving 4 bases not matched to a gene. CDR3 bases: TGTGCCAGCATGCGGACAGGGATGAACACTGAAGCTTTCTTT. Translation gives CASMRTGMNTEAFF.

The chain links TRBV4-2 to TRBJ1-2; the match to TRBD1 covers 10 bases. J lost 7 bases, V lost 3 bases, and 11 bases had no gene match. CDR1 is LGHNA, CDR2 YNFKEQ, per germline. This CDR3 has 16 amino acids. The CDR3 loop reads CASSHDPGQGDGGYTF. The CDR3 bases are TGTGCCAGCAGCCACGACCCAGGACAGGGGGATGGTGGCTACACCTTC.

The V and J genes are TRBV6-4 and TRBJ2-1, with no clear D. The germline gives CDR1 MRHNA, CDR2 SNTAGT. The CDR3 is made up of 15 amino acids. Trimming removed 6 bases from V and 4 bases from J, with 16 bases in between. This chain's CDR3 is CASSRNGRRYNEQFF. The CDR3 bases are TGTGCCAGCAGCCGAAACGGCCGACGTTACAATGAGCAGTTCTTC.

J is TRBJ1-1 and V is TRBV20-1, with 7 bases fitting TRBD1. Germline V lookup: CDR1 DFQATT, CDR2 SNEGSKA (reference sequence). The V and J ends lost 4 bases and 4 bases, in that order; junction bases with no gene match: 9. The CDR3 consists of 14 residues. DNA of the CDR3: TGCAGTGCTAATCCAGGGGGTATATCCACTGAAGCTTTCTTT. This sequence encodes CSANPGGISTEAFF.

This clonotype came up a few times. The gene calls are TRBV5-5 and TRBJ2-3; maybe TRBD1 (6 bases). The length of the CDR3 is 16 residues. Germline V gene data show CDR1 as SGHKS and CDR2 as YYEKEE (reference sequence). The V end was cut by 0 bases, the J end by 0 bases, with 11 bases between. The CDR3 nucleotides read TGTGCCAGCAGCTTGGGGAGAGGGACAAGCACAGATACGCAGTATTTT. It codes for CASSLGRGTSTDTQYF.

The CDR3 loop is CASARGLDQPQHF. As DNA, the CDR3 is TGTGCCAGCGCCAGGGGGCTGGATCAGCCCCAGCATTTT. The chain couples TRBV11-2 to TRBJ1-5; 8 nucleotides match TRBD1. Per the germline V gene, CDR1 is SGHAT and CDR2 is FQNNGV. The CDR3 consists of 13 residues. Unmatched junction bases numbered 5, after V lost 8 bases and J lost 5 bases.

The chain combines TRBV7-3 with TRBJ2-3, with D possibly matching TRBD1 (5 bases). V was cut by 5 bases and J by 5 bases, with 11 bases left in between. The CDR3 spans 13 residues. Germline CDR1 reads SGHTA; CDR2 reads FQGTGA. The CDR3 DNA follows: TGTGCCAGCAGCATCCAGGGATTAGATACGCAGTATTTT. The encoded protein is CASSIQGLDTQYF.

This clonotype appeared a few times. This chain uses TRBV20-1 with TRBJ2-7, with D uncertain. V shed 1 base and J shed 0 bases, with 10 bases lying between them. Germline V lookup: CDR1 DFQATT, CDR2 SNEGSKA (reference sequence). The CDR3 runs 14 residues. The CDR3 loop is CSARVPPASYEQYF. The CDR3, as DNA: TGCAGTGCTAGAGTTCCCCCCGCCTCCTACGAGCAGTACTTC.

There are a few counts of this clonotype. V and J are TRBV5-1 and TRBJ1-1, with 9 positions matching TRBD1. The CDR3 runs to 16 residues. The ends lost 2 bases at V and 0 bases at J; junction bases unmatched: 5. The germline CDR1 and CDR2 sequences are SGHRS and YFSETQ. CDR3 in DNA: TGCGCCAGCAGCTTTCAAGGACAGGGGATGAACACTGAAGCTTTCTTT. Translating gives CASSFQGQGMNTEAFF.

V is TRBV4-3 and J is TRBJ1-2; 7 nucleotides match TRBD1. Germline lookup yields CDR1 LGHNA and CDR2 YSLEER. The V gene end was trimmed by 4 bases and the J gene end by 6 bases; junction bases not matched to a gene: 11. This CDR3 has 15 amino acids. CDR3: CASSPSSDRRDGYTF. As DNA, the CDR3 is TGCGCCAGCAGCCCGTCTTCGGACAGGAGGGATGGCTACACCTTC.

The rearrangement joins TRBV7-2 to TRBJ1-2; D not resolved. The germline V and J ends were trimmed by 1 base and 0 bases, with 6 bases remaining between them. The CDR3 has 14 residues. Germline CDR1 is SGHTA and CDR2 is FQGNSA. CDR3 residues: CASSLVTANYGYTF. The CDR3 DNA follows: TGTGCCAGCAGCTTAGTCACAGCTAACTATGGCTACACCTTC.

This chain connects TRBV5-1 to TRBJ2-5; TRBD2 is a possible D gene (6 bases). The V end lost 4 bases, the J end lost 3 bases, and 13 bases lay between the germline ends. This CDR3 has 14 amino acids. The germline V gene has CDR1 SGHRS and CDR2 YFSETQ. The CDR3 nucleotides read TGCGCCAGCAGCGTACAAGGGGAGGAAGAGACCCAGTACTTC. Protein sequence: CASSVQGEEETQYF. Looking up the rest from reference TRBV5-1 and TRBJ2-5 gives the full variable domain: KAGVTQTPRYLIKTRGQQVTLSCSPISGHRSVSWYQQTPGQGLQFLFEYFSETQRNKGNFPGRFSGRQFSNSRSEMNVSTLELGDSALYLCASSVQGEEETQYFGPGTRLLVL.

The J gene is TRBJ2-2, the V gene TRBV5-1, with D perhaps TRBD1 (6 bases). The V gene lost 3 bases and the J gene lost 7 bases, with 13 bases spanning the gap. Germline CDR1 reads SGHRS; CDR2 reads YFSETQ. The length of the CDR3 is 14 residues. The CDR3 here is CASSSGAGHGELFF. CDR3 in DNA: TGCGCCAGCAGCTCAGGGGCAGGGCACGGGGAGCTGTTTTTT.

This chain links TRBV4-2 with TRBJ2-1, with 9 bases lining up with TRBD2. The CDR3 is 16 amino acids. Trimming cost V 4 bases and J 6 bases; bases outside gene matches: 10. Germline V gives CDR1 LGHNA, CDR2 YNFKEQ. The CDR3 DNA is TGTGCCAGCAGCCCGGGACTAGCAGAGGGCGGCAATGAGCAGTTCTTC. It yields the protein CASSPGLAEGGNEQFF.

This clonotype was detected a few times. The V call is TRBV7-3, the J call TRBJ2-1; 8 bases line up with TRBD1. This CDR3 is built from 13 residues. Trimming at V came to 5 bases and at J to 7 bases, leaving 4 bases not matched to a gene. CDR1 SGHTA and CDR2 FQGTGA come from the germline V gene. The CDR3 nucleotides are TGTGCCAGCAGCGGACAGGGTTTGAATGAGCAGTTCTTC. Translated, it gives CASSGQGLNEQFF.

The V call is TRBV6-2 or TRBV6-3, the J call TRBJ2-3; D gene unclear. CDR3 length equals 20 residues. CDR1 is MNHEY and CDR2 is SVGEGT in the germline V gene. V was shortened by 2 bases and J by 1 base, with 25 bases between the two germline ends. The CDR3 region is CASSYPGKGWGHRGTDTQYF. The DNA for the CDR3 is TGTGCCAGCAGTTACCCGGGTAAAGGATGGGGTCATAGGGGCACAGATACGCAGTATTTT.

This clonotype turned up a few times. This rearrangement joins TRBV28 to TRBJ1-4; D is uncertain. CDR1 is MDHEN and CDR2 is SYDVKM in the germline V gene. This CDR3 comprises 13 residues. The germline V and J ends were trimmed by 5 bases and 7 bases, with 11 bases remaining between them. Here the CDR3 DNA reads TGTGCCAGCAGTCCCTCCGGGAGTGAAAAACTGTTTTTT. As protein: CASSPSGSEKLFF.

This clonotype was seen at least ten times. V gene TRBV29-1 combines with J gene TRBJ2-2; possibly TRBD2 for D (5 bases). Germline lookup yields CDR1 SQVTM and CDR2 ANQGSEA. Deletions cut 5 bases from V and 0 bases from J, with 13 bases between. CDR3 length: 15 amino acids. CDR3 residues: CSVRSGLANTGELFF. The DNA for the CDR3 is TGCAGCGTTCGAAGCGGACTCGCGAACACCGGGGAGCTGTTTTTT.

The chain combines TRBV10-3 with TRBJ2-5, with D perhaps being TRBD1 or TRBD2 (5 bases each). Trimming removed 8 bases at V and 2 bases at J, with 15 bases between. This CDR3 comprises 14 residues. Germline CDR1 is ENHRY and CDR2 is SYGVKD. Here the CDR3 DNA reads TGTGCCATCGGGGCAGACCGGAGGCAAGAGACCCAGTACTTC. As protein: CAIGADRRQETQYF.